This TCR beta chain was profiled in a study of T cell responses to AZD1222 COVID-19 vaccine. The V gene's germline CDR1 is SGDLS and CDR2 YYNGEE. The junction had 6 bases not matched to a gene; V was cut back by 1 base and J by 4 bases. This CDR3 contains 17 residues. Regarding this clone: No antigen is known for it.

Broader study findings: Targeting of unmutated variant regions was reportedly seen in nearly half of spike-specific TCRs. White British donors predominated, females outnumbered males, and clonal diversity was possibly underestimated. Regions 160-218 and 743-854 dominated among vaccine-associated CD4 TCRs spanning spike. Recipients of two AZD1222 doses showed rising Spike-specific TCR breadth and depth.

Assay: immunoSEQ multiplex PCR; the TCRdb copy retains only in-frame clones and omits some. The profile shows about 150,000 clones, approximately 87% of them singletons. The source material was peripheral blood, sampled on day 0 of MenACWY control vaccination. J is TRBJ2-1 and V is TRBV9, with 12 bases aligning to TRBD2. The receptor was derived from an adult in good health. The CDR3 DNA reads TGTGCCAGCAGCGTACGACTAGCGGGAGAAGGTTACAATGAGCAGTTCTTC. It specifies CASSVRLAGEGYNEQFF.